This T cell receptor (beta chain) was sequenced in a study of blood T cell repertoires in COVID-19. Study at large: Sample material is recorded as cDNA or gDNA derived from T cells, B-cell-depleted T cells, or PBMCs.

Looked up from germline, CDR1 is MGHRA and CDR2 is YSYEKL. The CDR3 runs to 15 residues. Trimming at V came to 1 base and at J to 3 bases, leaving 5 bases not matched to a gene. Original analysis: The authors estimated nucleated cell counts from reference gene primer amplification. TCRdb's copy holds only in-frame clones and misses some; the assay was immunoSEQ multiplex PCR. The DNA gave D and trimming, while V, J and clone size come from that table. The sample holds 130,000 or so clones, over 60% seen once. The clonotype originates from a woman aged 70-85 years with acute or convalescent COVID-19. Sequenced sample: peripheral blood. The chain carries TRBV4-1 and TRBJ1-2, with 7 bases that match TRBD1. CDR3 nucleotides: TGCGCCAGCAGCCAAGCCCGACAGGGACACTATGGCTACACCTTC. Translation: CASSQARQGHYGYTF.